The present T cell receptor beta chain was sequenced within a study of blood T cell repertoires in COVID-19. Trimming at V came to 6 bases and at J to 9 bases, leaving 8 bases not matched to a gene. CDR3 size: 13 residues. The data were produced by immunoSEQ multiplex PCR, yet TCRdb's version contains in-frame clones alone and is incomplete. Of around 200,000 clones in the sample, around 84% were seen once. This TCR was sampled from an elderly woman with acute or convalescent COVID-19. This chain joins TRBV12-3 or TRBV12-4 and TRBJ2-5, with 9 positions matching TRBD1. Sequencing was performed on peripheral blood. The CDR3: CASSPGQGLPQYF. The DNA of the CDR3 is TGTGCCAGCAGCCCGGGACAGGGTCTTCCCCAGTACTTC.